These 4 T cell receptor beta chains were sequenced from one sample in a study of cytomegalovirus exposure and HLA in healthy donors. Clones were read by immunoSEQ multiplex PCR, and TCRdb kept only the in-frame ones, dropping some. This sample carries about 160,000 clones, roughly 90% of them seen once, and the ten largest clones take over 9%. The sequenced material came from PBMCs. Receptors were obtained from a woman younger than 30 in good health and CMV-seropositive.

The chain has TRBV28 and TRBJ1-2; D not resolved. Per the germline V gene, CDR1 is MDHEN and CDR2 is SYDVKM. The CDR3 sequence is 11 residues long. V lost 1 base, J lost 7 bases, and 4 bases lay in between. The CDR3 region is CASSLSVGYTF. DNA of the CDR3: TGTGCCAGCAGTTTATCCGTTGGCTACACCTTC.

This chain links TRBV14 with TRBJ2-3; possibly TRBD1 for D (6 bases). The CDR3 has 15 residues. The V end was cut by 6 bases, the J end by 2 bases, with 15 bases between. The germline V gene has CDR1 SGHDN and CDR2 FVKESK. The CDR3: CASRPSQGSTDTQYF. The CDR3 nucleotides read TGTGCCAGCAGACCCTCACAGGGATCCACAGATACGCAGTATTTT.

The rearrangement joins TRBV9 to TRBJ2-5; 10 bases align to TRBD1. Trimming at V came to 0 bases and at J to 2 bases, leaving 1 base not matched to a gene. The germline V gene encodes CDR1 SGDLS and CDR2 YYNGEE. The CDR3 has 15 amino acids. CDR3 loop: CASSVGGQGQETQYF. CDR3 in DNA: TGTGCCAGCAGCGTAGGGGGACAGGGGCAAGAGACCCAGTACTTC.

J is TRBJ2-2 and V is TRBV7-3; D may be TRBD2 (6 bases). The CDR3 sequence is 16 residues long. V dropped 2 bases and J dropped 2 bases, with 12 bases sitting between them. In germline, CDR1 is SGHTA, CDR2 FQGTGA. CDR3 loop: CASSLLAGPNTGELFF. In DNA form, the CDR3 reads TGTGCCAGCAGCTTACTCGCGGGACCTAACACCGGGGAGCTGTTTTTT.